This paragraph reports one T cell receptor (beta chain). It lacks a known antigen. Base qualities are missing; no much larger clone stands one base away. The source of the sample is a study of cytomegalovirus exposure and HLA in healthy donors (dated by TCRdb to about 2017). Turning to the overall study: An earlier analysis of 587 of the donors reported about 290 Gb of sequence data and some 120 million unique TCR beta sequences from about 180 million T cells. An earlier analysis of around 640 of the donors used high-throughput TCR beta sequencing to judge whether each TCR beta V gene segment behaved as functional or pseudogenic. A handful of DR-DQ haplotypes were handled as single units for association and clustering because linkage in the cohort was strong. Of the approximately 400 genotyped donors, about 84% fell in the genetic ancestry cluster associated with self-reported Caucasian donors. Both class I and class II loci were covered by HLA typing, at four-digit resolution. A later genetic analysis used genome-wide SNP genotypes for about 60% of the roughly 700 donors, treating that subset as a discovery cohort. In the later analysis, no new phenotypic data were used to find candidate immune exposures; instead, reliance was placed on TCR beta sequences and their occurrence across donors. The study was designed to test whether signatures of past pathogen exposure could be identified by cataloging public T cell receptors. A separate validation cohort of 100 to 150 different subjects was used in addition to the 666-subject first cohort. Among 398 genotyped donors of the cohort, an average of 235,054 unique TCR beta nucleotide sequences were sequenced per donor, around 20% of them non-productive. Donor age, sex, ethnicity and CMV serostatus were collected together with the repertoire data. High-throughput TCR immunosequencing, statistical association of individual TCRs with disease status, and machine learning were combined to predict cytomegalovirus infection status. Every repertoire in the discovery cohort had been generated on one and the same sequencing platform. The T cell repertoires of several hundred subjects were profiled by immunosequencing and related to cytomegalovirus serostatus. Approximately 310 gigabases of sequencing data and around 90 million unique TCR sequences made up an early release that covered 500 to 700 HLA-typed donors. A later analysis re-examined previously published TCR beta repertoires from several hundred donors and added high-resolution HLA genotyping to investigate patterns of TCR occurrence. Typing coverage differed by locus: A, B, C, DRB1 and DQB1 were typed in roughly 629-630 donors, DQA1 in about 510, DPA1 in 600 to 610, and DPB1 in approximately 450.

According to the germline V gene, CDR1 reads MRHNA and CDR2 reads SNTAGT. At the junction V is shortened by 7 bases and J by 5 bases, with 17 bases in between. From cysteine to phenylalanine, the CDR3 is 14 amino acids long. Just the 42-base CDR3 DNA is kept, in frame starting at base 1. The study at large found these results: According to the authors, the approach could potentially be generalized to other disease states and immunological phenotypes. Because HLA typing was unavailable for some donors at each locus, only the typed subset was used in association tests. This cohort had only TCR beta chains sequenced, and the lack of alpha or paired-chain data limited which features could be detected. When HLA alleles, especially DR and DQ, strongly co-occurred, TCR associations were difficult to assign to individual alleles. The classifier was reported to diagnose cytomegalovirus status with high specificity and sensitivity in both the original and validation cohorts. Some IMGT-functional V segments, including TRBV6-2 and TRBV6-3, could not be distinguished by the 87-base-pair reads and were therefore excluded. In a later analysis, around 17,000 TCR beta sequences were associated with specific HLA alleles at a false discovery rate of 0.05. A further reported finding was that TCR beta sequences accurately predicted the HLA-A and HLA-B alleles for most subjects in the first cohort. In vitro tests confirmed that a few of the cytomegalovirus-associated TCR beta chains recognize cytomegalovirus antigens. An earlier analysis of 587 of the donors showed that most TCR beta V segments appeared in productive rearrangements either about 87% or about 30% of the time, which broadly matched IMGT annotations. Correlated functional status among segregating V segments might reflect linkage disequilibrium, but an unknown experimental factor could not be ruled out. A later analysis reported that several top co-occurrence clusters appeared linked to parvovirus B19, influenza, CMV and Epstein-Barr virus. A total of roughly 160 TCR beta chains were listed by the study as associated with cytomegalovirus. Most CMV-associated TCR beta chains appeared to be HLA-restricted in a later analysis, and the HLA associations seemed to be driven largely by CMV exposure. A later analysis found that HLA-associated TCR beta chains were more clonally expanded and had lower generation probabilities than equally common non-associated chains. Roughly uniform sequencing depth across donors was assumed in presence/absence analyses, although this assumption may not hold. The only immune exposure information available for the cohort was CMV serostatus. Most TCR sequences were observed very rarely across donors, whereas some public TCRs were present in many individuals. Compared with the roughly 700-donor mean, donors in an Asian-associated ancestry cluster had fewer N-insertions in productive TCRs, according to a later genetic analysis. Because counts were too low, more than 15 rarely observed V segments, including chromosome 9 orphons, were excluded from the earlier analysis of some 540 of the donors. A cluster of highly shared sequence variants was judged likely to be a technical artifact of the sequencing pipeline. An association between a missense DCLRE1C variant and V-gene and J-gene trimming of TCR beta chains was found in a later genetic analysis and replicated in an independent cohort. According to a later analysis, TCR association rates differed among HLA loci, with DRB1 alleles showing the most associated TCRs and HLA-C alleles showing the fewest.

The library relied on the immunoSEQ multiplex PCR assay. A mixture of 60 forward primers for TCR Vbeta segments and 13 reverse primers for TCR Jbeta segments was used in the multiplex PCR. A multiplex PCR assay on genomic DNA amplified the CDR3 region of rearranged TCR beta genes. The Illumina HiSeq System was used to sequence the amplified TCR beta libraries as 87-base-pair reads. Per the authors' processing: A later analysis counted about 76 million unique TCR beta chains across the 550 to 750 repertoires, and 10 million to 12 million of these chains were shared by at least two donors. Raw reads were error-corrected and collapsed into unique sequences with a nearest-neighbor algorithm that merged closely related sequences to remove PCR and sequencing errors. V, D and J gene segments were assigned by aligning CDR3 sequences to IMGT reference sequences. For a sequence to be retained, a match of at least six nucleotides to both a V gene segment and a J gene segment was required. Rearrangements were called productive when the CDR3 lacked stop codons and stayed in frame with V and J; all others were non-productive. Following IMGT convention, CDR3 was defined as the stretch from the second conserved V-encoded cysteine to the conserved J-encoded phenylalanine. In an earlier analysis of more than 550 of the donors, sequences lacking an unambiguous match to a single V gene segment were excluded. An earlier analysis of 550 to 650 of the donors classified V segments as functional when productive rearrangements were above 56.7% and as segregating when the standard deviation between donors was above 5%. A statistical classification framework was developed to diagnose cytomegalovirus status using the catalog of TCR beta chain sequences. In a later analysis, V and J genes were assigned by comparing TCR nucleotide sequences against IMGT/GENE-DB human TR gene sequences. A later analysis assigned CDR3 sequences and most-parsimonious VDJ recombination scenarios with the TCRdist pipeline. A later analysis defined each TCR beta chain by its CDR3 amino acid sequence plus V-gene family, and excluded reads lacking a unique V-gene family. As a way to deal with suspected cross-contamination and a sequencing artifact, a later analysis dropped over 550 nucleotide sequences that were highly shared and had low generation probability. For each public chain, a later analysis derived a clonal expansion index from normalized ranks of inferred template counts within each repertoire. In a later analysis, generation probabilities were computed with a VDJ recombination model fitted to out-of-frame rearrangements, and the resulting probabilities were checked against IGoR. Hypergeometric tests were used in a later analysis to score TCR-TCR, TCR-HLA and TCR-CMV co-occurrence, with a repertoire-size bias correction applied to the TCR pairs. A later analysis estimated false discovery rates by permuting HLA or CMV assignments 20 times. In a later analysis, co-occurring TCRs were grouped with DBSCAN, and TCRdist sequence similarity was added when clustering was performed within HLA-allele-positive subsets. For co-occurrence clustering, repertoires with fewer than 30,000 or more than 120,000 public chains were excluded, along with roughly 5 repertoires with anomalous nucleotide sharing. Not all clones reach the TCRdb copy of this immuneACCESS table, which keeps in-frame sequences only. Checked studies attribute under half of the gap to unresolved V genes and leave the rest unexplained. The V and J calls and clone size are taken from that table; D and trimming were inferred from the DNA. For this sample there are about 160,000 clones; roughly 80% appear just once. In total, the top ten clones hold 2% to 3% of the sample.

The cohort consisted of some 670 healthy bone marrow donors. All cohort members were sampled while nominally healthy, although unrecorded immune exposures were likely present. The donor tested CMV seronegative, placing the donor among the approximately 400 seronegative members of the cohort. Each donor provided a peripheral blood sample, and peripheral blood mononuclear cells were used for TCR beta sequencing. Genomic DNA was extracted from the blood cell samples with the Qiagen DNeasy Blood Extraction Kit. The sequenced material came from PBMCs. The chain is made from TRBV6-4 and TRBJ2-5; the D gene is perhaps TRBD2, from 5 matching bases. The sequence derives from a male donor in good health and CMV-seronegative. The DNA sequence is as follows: TGTGCCAGCAAGGTGGGTGGGAGTGGGGAGACCCAGTACTTC. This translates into CASKVGGSGETQYF.